This TCR beta chain was documented in a study of T cell responses to AZD1222 COVID-19 vaccine. Germline-derived CDR1 and CDR2 are WSHSY and SAAADI. The CDR3 has 16 amino acids. The V gene lost 2 bases and the J gene lost 0 bases, with 11 bases spanning the gap. This clone was detected a few times. Its antigen is as yet unknown. Data came from immunoSEQ multiplex PCR; TCRdb stores just in-frame clones and leaves some out. The sample holds 150,000 to 200,000 clones, 80% to 95% seen once. Study results and caveats: Regions left unmutated in variants are reportedly the target of nearly half of spike-specific TCRs. Once two AZD1222 doses were given, Spike-specific TCR breadth and depth went up. Spike was spanned by vaccine-associated CD4 TCRs, with dominance at 160-218 and 743-854. Repertoires were obtained only post-peak T cell response.

Sample: peripheral blood, taken 28 days after the second AZD1222 dose. The receptor's source is an adult who received the AZD1222 COVID-19 vaccine. The chain is built from TRBV10-2 and TRBJ1-5, with a tentative D call TRBD1 (5 bases). The CDR3 DNA sequence: TGCGCCAGCAGTGAGGGACACCGGTATAGCAATCAGCCCCAGCATTTT. Its protein is CASSEGHRYSNQPQHF.